The 16 T cell receptor beta chains in this list originate from one sample, sequenced in a study of T cell responses to AZD1222 COVID-19 vaccine. Generated by immunoSEQ multiplex PCR, the TCRdb table keeps only in-frame clones and is missing some. The sample holds about 180,000 clones, around 94% seen once. The material sequenced was peripheral blood, taken 28 days after the second AZD1222 dose. These receptors originate from an adult who received the AZD1222 COVID-19 vaccine.

V gene TRBV6-4 combines with J gene TRBJ2-1; 10 positions agree with TRBD2. Germline V CDR1 and CDR2: MRHNA, SNTAGT. Trimming at V came to 6 bases and at J to 9 bases, leaving 11 bases not matched to a gene. The CDR3 length is 15 residues. The CDR3 bases are TGTGCCAGCAGCCGGACTAGCGGACCGACAGGTGAGCAGTTCTTC. Translated: CASSRTSGPTGEQFF.

This clone was recorded a few times. The chain employs TRBV28 and TRBJ2-7, with a weak D call TRBD1 (5 bases). CDR1 and CDR2 (germline): MDHEN, SYDVKM. The V and J ends lost 1 base and 2 bases respectively, with 9 bases between them. The CDR3 consists of 14 residues. Here the CDR3 DNA reads TGTGCCAGCAGTTTATTGCAGGGCACCTACGAGCAGTACTTC. Residues: CASSLLQGTYEQYF.

V is TRBV7-9 and J is TRBJ1-5; TRBD1 aligns across 8 bases. J gave up 6 bases and V 4 bases, and 5 bases lay outside the gene matches. Germline V gene data show CDR1 as SEHNR and CDR2 as FQNEAQ (reference sequence). The length of the CDR3 is 14 residues. The CDR3 DNA is TGTGCCAGCAGCTCTTCAGGGGGCTTTCAGCCCCAGCATTTT. Amino acids: CASSSSGGFQPQHF.

V is TRBV7-4 and J is TRBJ2-3; 11 nucleotides agree with TRBD2. The germline V gene encodes CDR1 SGHVT and CDR2 SQSDAQ. With V trimmed by 2 bases and J by 0 bases, 13 bases remained unmatched. This CDR3 comprises 20 residues. CDR3 protein: CASSLRPSGRPDPSTDTQYF. The CDR3 nucleotides are TGTGCCAGCAGCTTAAGGCCTAGCGGGAGGCCAGATCCGAGCACAGATACGCAGTATTTT.

CDR3 in amino acids: CASSFDRRHYTDTQYF. The CDR3 DNA is TGTGCCAGCAGTTTCGACAGACGACACTACACAGATACGCAGTATTTT. The chain joins TRBV27 to TRBJ2-3, with D perhaps TRBD1 (5 bases). Deletions cut 3 bases from V and 2 bases from J, with 15 bases between. CDR1 and CDR2 from the germline V gene are MNHEY and SMNVEV (reference sequence). The CDR3 length is 16 residues.

The chain recombines TRBV25-1 with TRBJ2-6, with 8 bases lining up with TRBD1. The CDR3 totals 14 residues. With 7 bases clipped from V and 5 bases from J, the junction kept 4 bases outside the gene matches. Germline V CDR1 and CDR2: MGHDK, SYGVNS. The CDR3 loop reads CASTGTGWANVLTF. The CDR3 DNA reads as TGTGCCAGCACCGGGACAGGATGGGCCAACGTCCTGACTTTC.

The V call is TRBV7-2, the J call TRBJ2-1; D gene unclear. CDR1 and CDR2 (germline): SGHTA, FQGNSA. The CDR3 extends over 15 amino acids. V was shortened by 6 bases and J by 0 bases, with 12 bases between the two germline ends. The chain's CDR3 is CASSLGYASYNEQFF. In DNA, the CDR3 is TGTGCCAGCAGTTTGGGGTACGCCTCCTACAATGAGCAGTTCTTC.

The chain combines TRBV19 with TRBJ1-1; D is possibly TRBD1 (5 bases). V lost 4 bases, J lost 5 bases, and 17 bases lay in between. The germline V gene encodes CDR1 LNHDA and CDR2 SQIVND (reference sequence). The CDR3 consists of 15 residues. CDR3 bases: TGTGCCAGTAGTAAACGACAGCCTGGGAGGACTGAAGCTTTCTTT. Encoded protein: CASSKRQPGRTEAFF.

CDR3 bases: TGTGCCAGTAGAAATCAGGGGCGTAGTTCACCCCTCCACTTT. It yields the protein CASRNQGRSSPLHF. The chain has TRBV19 and TRBJ1-6, with D perhaps matching TRBD1 (6 bases). The CDR3 extends over 14 amino acids. V lost 6 bases and J 9 bases, leaving 15 bases between the germline ends. The germline gives CDR1 LNHDA, CDR2 SQIVND (reference sequence).

This chain connects TRBV28 to TRBJ1-5; no firm D call. V lost 5 bases, J lost 2 bases, and 19 bases lay in between. The length of the CDR3 is 17 residues. CDR1 is MDHEN and CDR2 is SYDVKM in the germline V gene. The DNA of the CDR3 is TGTGCCAGCAGTACCCGGTCAGCGGGGTGGGGCAATCAGCCCCAGCATTTT. Its protein product is CASSTRSAGWGNQPQHF.

The chain couples TRBV5-6 to TRBJ1-1, with D possibly TRBD1 on 5 matching bases. V lost 5 bases and J 3 bases, leaving 11 bases between the germline ends. This CDR3 is 13 amino acids long. Germline V lookup: CDR1 SGHDT, CDR2 YYEEEE. As DNA, the CDR3 is TGTGCCAGCAGTCCGGGACGGTACACTGAAGCTTTCTTT. It specifies CASSPGRYTEAFF.

This sequence joins TRBV5-5 and TRBJ2-5; 8 bases agree with TRBD1. Trimming cost V 4 bases and J 11 bases; bases outside gene matches: 13. Germline V gene sequence: CDR1 SGHKS, CDR2 YYEKEE (reference sequence). The CDR3 is 14 amino acids. The CDR3 loop is CASSAGQGLGEQYF. The CDR3, as DNA: TGTGCCAGCAGCGCCGGACAGGGCCTGGGGGAGCAGTACTTC.

The sample holds one count of this clone. The chain joins TRBV25-1 to TRBJ2-7; 11 nucleotides agree with TRBD2. CDR3 length: 14 residues. The J segment lost 2 bases and the V segment lost 5 bases, leaving 2 bases of the junction unmatched. The germline CDR1 and CDR2 sequences are MGHDK and SYGVNS. The CDR3 protein is CASSLAGGAYEQYF. The CDR3 DNA sequence: TGTGCCAGCAGTTTAGCGGGGGGGGCCTACGAGCAGTACTTC.

This chain connects TRBV6-5 to TRBJ1-5; D gene uncertain. This CDR3 has 15 residues. V lost 6 bases and J 0 bases, leaving 12 bases between the germline ends. Germline V gives CDR1 MNHEY, CDR2 SVGAGI. The CDR3 DNA reads TGTGCCAGCAGATTGGGCTACAATAGCAATCAGCCCCAGCATTTT. Protein sequence: CASRLGYNSNQPQHF.

The rearrangement joins TRBV19 to TRBJ2-3, with 8 bases matching TRBD2. Per the germline V gene, CDR1 is LNHDA and CDR2 is SQIVND (reference sequence). The CDR3 totals 15 residues. The trim removed 1 base at V and 6 bases at J, leaving 6 bases unmatched. CDR3 bases: TGTGCCAGTAGTATAGTGGGACTAGTATCGGATACGCAGTATTTT. It is translated as CASSIVGLVSDTQYF.

The V call is TRBV25-1, the J call TRBJ2-1; D not resolved. V gave up 5 bases and J gave up 4 bases, with 15 bases separating them. Per germline, CDR1 MGHDK and CDR2 SYGVNS. CDR3 length equals 15 residues. The CDR3 sequence: CASSSHLFDYNEQFF. Written as DNA, the CDR3 is TGTGCCAGCAGTTCCCATTTGTTCGATTACAATGAGCAGTTCTTC.